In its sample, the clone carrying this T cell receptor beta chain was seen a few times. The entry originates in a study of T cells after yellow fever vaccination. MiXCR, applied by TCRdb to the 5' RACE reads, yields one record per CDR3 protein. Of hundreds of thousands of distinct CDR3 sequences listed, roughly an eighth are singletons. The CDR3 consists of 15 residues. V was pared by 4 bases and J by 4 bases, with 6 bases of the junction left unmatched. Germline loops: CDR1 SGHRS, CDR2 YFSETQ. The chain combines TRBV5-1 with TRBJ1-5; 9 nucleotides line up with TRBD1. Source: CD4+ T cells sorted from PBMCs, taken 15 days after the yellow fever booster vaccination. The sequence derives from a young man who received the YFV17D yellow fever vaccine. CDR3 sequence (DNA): TGCGCCAGCAGCCCAGGGACAGGGAGGAATCAGCCCCAGCATTTT. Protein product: CASSPGTGRNQPQHF.